One sample yielded the 29 T cell receptor beta chains listed below, sequenced in a study of OX40 agonist ivuxolimab in advanced cancers. Generated by immunoSEQ multiplex PCR, the TCRdb table keeps only in-frame clones and is missing some. The table shows more than 80,000 clones, with 85% to 95% occurring only once. The starting material was CD4+ or CD8+ T cells sorted from blood, obtained in a trial of the OX40 agonist ivuxolimab. The receptors were gathered from an adult with an advanced solid tumor such as melanoma, head and neck, liver or kidney cancer.

CDR3 in DNA: TGTGCCAGCAGCCCTGGACTAGCGGGAGAAGAGTTATCCTACGAGCAGTACGTC. Protein: CASSPGLAGEELSYEQYV. V and J are TRBV7-3 and TRBJ2-7; 13 bases are shared with TRBD2. After removal of 5 bases from V and 1 base from J, the junction contained 11 bases not matched to a gene. CDR3 length equals 18 residues. Germline V gene lookup returns CDR1 SGHTA and CDR2 FQGTGA.

The gene calls are TRBV19 and TRBJ2-7, with D tentatively TRBD2 (5 bases). V was shortened by 1 base and J by 1 base, with 8 bases between the two germline ends. Germline V lookup: CDR1 LNHDA, CDR2 SQIVND (reference sequence). The CDR3 contains 14 residues. The CDR3 DNA follows: TGTGCCAGTAGTATAGGACGGGGTTCCTACGAGCAGTACTTC. Translating it yields CASSIGRGSYEQYF.

The gene calls are TRBV6-5 and TRBJ2-4; 8 bases map to TRBD1. CDR3 length equals 11 residues. The V gene end was trimmed by 6 bases and the J gene end by 13 bases; junction bases not matched to a gene: 5. Germline V gives CDR1 MNHEY, CDR2 SVGAGI. Here the CDR3 DNA reads TGTGCCAGCAGCGACAGGGGCGGACAGTACTTC. Protein sequence: CASSDRGGQYF.

This clone has just one count. V gene TRBV10-3 combines with J gene TRBJ2-3, with 7 bases fitting TRBD2. Germline CDR1 reads ENHRY; CDR2 reads SYGVKD. The CDR3 has 15 amino acids. V gave up 1 base and J gave up 3 bases; unmatched junction bases: 4. CDR3: CAISELAGVTDTQYF. The CDR3 nucleotides are TGTGCCATCAGTGAGTTGGCGGGAGTGACAGATACGCAGTATTTT.

In DNA form, the CDR3 reads TGTGCCAGCAGTGACTTACAGGGGAATCAGCCCCAGCATTTT. Protein sequence: CASSDLQGNQPQHF. J is TRBJ1-5 and V is TRBV2, with 7 bases aligning to TRBD1. The germline V gene has CDR1 SNHLY and CDR2 FYNNEI. With 3 bases clipped from V and 4 bases from J, the junction kept 3 bases outside the gene matches. The CDR3 length is 14 residues. The full variable domain, rest sourced from reference TRBV2 and TRBJ1-5, is EPEVTQTPSHQVTQMGQEVILRCVPISNHLYFYWYRQILGQKVEFLVSFYNNEISEKSEIFDDQFSVERPDGSNFTLKIRSTKLEDSAMYFCASSDLQGNQPQHFGDGTRLSIL.

This sequence joins TRBV5-1 and TRBJ2-3; D not resolved. The V gene lost 0 bases and the J gene lost 0 bases, with 8 bases spanning the gap. Germline CDR1 and CDR2: SGHRS and YFSETQ. The CDR3 is 15 amino acids. The CDR3 is CASSLGHTSTDTQYF. The CDR3 DNA reads as TGCGCCAGCAGCTTGGGTCACACTAGCACAGATACGCAGTATTTT.

V gene TRBV6-5 combines with J gene TRBJ1-3; 9 bases are shared with TRBD1. CDR1 and CDR2 (germline): MNHEY, SVGAGI. J gave up 3 bases and V 2 bases, and 2 bases lay outside the gene matches. This CDR3 region has 15 residues. This CDR3 reads CASSYRDRVGNTIYF. DNA of the CDR3: TGTGCCAGCAGTTACCGGGACAGGGTTGGAAACACCATATATTTT.

The rearrangement joins TRBV5-5 to TRBJ2-1; 7 nucleotides match TRBD2. Germline trimming cut 0 bases from V and 9 bases from J; bases unmatched to any gene: 15. This CDR3 has 17 residues. CDR1 SGHKS and CDR2 YYEKEE come from the germline V gene (reference sequence). DNA of the CDR3: TGTGCCAGCAGCTTGGGCTCTGGCGGGAGTTTAGCCGGTGAGCAGTTCTTC. It specifies CASSLGSGGSLAGEQFF.

The V gene is TRBV25-1, the J gene TRBJ1-4; D call uncertain. CDR3 size: 13 residues. With 4 bases removed from V and 4 bases from J, the gap between germline ends came to 7 bases. From germline, CDR1 is MGHDK and CDR2 SYGVNS. The CDR3 reads CASSGRFNEKLFF. DNA for the CDR3: TGTGCCAGCAGTGGTCGGTTTAATGAAAAACTGTTTTTT.

Here the CDR3 reads CAWTPVGMDTQYF. CDR3 bases: TGTGCCTGGACCCCGGTGGGTATGGATACGCAGTATTTT. The chain couples TRBV30 to TRBJ2-3, with D hard to call. This CDR3 comprises 13 residues. V dropped 4 bases and J dropped 6 bases, with 14 bases sitting between them. CDR1 and CDR2 from the germline V gene are GTSNPN and SVGIG (reference sequence). Looking up the rest from reference TRBV30 and TRBJ2-3 gives the full variable domain: SQTIHQWPATLVQPVGSPLSLECTVEGTSNPNLYWYRQAAGRGLQLLFYSVGIGQISSEVPQNLSASRPQDRQFILSSKKLLLSDSGFYLCAWTPVGMDTQYFGPGTRLTVL.

This clone was seen once. CDR3 sequence (DNA): TGTGCCAGCAGCTCCCTGGGGGCGCACTATCCGGGAGCTTTCTTT. It yields the protein CASSSLGAHYPGAFF. This rearrangement joins TRBV6-6 to TRBJ1-1; D perhaps matches TRBD1 (6 bases). CDR1 and CDR2 (germline): MNHNY, SVGAGI (reference sequence). The germline V and J ends were trimmed by 6 bases and 10 bases, with 24 bases remaining between them. CDR3 size: 15 residues.

The chain couples TRBV18 to TRBJ1-2, with a tentative D call TRBD1 (5 bases). Trimming stripped 3 bases from V and 0 bases from J, with 11 bases between. The CDR3 sequence is 15 residues long. Germline CDR1 reads KGHSH; CDR2 reads LQKENI. The CDR3 region has the DNA TGTGCCAGCTCACCCGGGGACCGCGCTAACTATGGCTACACCTTC. Translated, it gives CASSPGDRANYGYTF.

The CDR3 DNA is TGTGCCAGCAGTGGGGGGAATAGTCAGCCCCAGCATTTT. The encoded protein is CASSGGNSQPQHF. The rearrangement uses TRBV25-1 and TRBJ1-5; D may be TRBD1 (5 bases). Germline loops: CDR1 MGHDK, CDR2 SYGVNS. V was cut by 4 bases and J by 6 bases, with 10 bases left in between. The CDR3 is made up of 13 amino acids.

V gene TRBV9 combines with J gene TRBJ1-1, with no clear D. Trimming removed 0 bases at V and 2 bases at J, with 11 bases between. Germline V gene lookup returns CDR1 SGDLS and CDR2 YYNGEE. The CDR3 has 15 amino acids. The CDR3 protein is CASSVAGQLNTEAFF. The DNA for the CDR3 is TGTGCCAGCAGCGTAGCTGGTCAGTTAAACACTGAAGCTTTCTTT.

This chain joins TRBV27 and TRBJ2-1, with TRBD2 as a possible D gene (5 bases). The germline V gene has CDR1 MNHEY and CDR2 SMNVEV (reference sequence). The CDR3 is made up of 12 amino acids. V lost 2 bases to trimming and J lost 10 bases, with 9 bases between them. CDR3 residues: CASSLQGGEQFF. As DNA, the CDR3 is TGTGCCAGCAGTTTACAAGGAGGCGAGCAGTTCTTC.

The chain links TRBV19 to TRBJ1-1; D not certain. The V gene lost 3 bases and the J gene lost 1 base, with 6 bases spanning the gap. Germline lookup yields CDR1 LNHDA and CDR2 SQIVND (reference sequence). CDR3 length: 13 amino acids. The CDR3 sequence: CASSISPNTEAFF. The DNA of the CDR3 is TGTGCCAGTAGTATCTCCCCGAACACTGAAGCTTTCTTT.

This chain connects TRBV10-3 to TRBJ2-7; perhaps TRBD2 as D (5 bases). The CDR3 sequence is 15 residues long. Germline-derived CDR1 and CDR2 are ENHRY and SYGVKD. Trimming removed 0 bases from V and 5 bases from J, with 14 bases in between. CDR3 bases: TGTGCCATCAGTGAGTCGGGCAGGAGGTACCACGAGCAGTACGTC. Protein product: CAISESGRRYHEQYV.

The chain couples TRBV7-8 to TRBJ1-3; D call uncertain. Germline CDR1 SGHVS, CDR2 FQNEAQ. V shed 2 bases and J shed 6 bases, with 5 bases lying between them. There are 12 residues in the CDR3. DNA of the CDR3: TGTGCCAGCAGCTTATTGGAAAACACCATATATTTT. Its protein product is CASSLLENTIYF.

CDR3 loop: CASLRDSRGNTIYF. The CDR3 nucleotides are TGTGCCAGCCTCAGGGACTCGCGCGGAAACACCATATATTTT. The rearrangement uses TRBV28 and TRBJ1-3; possibly TRBD1 for D (5 bases). Trimming stripped 8 bases from V and 4 bases from J, with 15 bases between. CDR3 length: 14 amino acids. The germline V gene has CDR1 MDHEN and CDR2 SYDVKM.

The V and J genes are TRBV7-2 and TRBJ1-5, with TRBD1 matching over 7 bases. Unmatched junction bases numbered 9, after V lost 5 bases and J lost 5 bases. The CDR3 runs to 15 residues. Germline V CDR1 and CDR2: SGHTA, FQGNSA. The CDR3 sequence: CASSRSGTADQPQHF. The CDR3 bases are TGTGCCAGCAGCCGCTCCGGGACAGCGGATCAGCCCCAGCATTTT. Drawing the rest from reference TRBV7-2 and TRBJ1-5, the complete variable domain is GAGVSQSPSNKVTEKGKDVELRCDPISGHTALYWYRQSLGQGLEFLIYFQGNSAPDKSGLPSDRFSAERTGGSVSTLTIQRTQQEDSAVYLCASSRSGTADQPQHFGDGTRLSIL.

The gene calls are TRBV11-2 and TRBJ2-1; TRBD1 or TRBD2 may be the D gene (5 bases each). The germline V and J ends were trimmed by 4 bases and 2 bases, with 15 bases remaining between them. The CDR3 covers 16 residues. Germline V gene sequence: CDR1 SGHAT, CDR2 FQNNGV. The CDR3 region has the DNA TGTGCCAGCAGCTCGATCGGGACGGGGACCTACAATGAGCAGTTCTTC. Protein sequence: CASSSIGTGTYNEQFF.

This chain links TRBV6-6 with TRBJ1-6, with TRBD1 as a possible D gene (5 bases). The CDR3 runs to 13 residues. Trimming cost V 6 bases and J 8 bases, with 11 bases left between them. Germline CDR1 reads MNHNY; CDR2 reads SVGAGI (reference sequence). CDR3 nucleotide sequence: TGTGCCAGCAGGGGGCTCGGTGATTCACCCCTCCACTTT. It yields the protein CASRGLGDSPLHF.

This clone has only one observation. This chain connects TRBV27 to TRBJ2-3, with TRBD2 matching over 14 bases. The germline gives CDR1 MNHEY, CDR2 SMNVEV (reference sequence). The ends lost 5 bases at V and 1 base at J; junction bases unmatched: 11. The CDR3 is 19 residues long. CDR3 region: CASSTRLAGGPGGTDTQYF. DNA of the CDR3: TGTGCCAGCAGTACCCGACTAGCGGGAGGGCCGGGGGGCACAGATACGCAGTATTTT.

The chain joins TRBV6-5 to TRBJ2-7, with D perhaps TRBD2 (6 bases). This CDR3 is 14 amino acids long. V lost 4 bases to trimming and J lost 9 bases, with 19 bases between them. The germline V gene encodes CDR1 MNHEY and CDR2 SVGAGI. CDR3 loop: CASSSTPTGSLQYV. CDR3 nucleotide sequence: TGTGCCAGCAGTTCGACTCCCACCGGGAGCCTGCAGTACGTC.

V gene TRBV7-2 combines with J gene TRBJ1-6, with D unclear. The CDR3 extends over 15 amino acids. V lost 1 base and J lost 5, with 9 bases in between. CDR1 is SGHTA, CDR2 FQGNSA, per germline. This CDR3 is CASSLVGQDNSPLHF. As DNA, the CDR3 is TGTGCCAGCAGCTTAGTAGGGCAGGATAATTCACCCCTCCACTTT.

This rearrangement joins TRBV18 to TRBJ1-3; 7 nucleotides align to TRBD1. Trimming cost V 3 bases and J 0 bases; bases outside gene matches: 5. The CDR3 sequence is 16 residues long. Germline CDR1 reads KGHSH; CDR2 reads LQKENI. CDR3 residues: CASSPGQLFSGNTIYF. The CDR3 DNA reads TGTGCCAGCTCACCGGGACAGCTATTCTCTGGAAACACCATATATTTT.

V usage is TRBV21-1 and J usage is TRBJ1-1. TRBV21-1 is marked as a pseudogene. This CDR3 spans 14 amino acids. CDR3: CASSGRVMNTEAFF. The CDR3 DNA reads as TGTGCCAGCAGCGGACGGGTTATGAACACTGAAGCTTTCTTT.

There are a few counts of this clone. V gene TRBV30 combines with J gene TRBJ1-2; no clear D. Trimming cost V 2 bases and J 7 bases, with 11 bases left between them. Germline V gene sequence: CDR1 GTSNPN, CDR2 SVGIG (reference sequence). This CDR3 is 12 amino acids long. In nucleotides, the CDR3 is TGTGCCTGGAGTTCTGGGTTGGGTGGCTACACCTTC. Protein product: CAWSSGLGGYTF. Drawing the rest from reference TRBV30 and TRBJ1-2, the complete variable domain is SQTIHQWPATLVQPVGSPLSLECTVEGTSNPNLYWYRQAAGRGLQLLFYSVGIGQISSEVPQNLSASRPQDRQFILSSKKLLLSDSGFYLCAWSSGLGGYTFGSGTRLTVV.

V usage is TRBV6-1 and J usage is TRBJ2-1; D ambiguous. The CDR3 has 13 residues. Looked up from germline, CDR1 is MNHNS and CDR2 is SASEGT. Trimming took 3 bases from V and 8 from J, leaving 11 bases between them. The chain's CDR3 is CASSDSMNHEQFF. The CDR3, as DNA: TGTGCCAGCAGTGACTCCATGAACCATGAGCAGTTCTTC.